These 21 T cell receptor beta chains were all obtained from the same sample, sequenced in a study of T cell responses to AZD1222 COVID-19 vaccine. Only in-frame clones appear in the TCRdb table, and some are missing; sequencing was by immunoSEQ multiplex PCR. The sample lists around 100,000 clones, more than 90% occurring once. The material was peripheral blood, obtained on day 0 of AZD1222 vaccination. Receptors originate from an adult in good health.

The rearrangement uses TRBV11-3 and TRBJ2-5; 9 bases fit TRBD1. This CDR3 contains 15 residues. Germline V CDR1 and CDR2: SGHNT, YENEEA. V lost 6 bases and J lost 4; bases outside the gene matches: 9. CDR3 sequence: CASSRRTGELETQYF. In DNA form, the CDR3 reads TGTGCCAGCAGTAGACGGACAGGGGAGTTAGAGACCCAGTACTTC.

The J gene is TRBJ1-2, the V gene TRBV29-1; D may be TRBD1 (5 bases). The CDR3 runs 11 residues. CDR1 is SQVTM, CDR2 ANQGSEA, per germline. Trimming pared 4 bases from V and 6 bases from J, leaving 9 bases between. As DNA, the CDR3 is TGCAGCGTTGGCAGGGAAGATGGCTACACCTTC. This encodes CSVGREDGYTF.

V is TRBV4-3 and J is TRBJ1-1; 11 positions agree with TRBD1. V gave up 3 bases and J gave up 5 bases; unmatched junction bases: 5. From germline, CDR1 is LGHNA and CDR2 YSLEER. CDR3 size: 15 residues. The CDR3 DNA reads TGCGCCAGCAGCCACCCAGGACAGGGGGCGACTGAAGCTTTCTTT. It translates to CASSHPGQGATEAFF.

The rearrangement joins TRBV21-1 to TRBJ1-6; TRBD1 was called by the table and not checked on the DNA. TRBV21-1 is deemed a pseudogene. CDR3 length equals 20 residues. The chain's CDR3 is CASSNPLFMGRPLHNSPLHF. The CDR3, as DNA: TGTGCCAGCAGCAACCCTCTATTTATGGGCAGGCCCCTCCATAATTCACCCCTCCACTTT.

The gene calls are TRBV5-4 and TRBJ1-2; D call uncertain. The CDR3 consists of 12 residues. Germline V gene lookup returns CDR1 SGHNT and CDR2 YYREEE (reference sequence). V dropped 1 base and J dropped 7 bases, with 8 bases sitting between them. The CDR3 loop is CASSLPNGGYTF. CDR3 sequence (DNA): TGTGCCAGCAGCTTGCCAAACGGTGGCTACACCTTC. The full variable domain, completed using reference TRBV5-4 and TRBJ1-2, is ETGVTQSPTHLIKTRGQQVTLRCSSQSGHNTVSWYQQALGQGPQFIFQYYREEENGRGNFPPRFSGLQFPNYSSELNVNALELDDSALYLCASSLPNGGYTFGSGTRLTVV.

The V gene is TRBV5-6, the J gene TRBJ1-1, with 8 bases aligning to TRBD1. J lost 3 bases, V lost 2 bases, and 0 bases had no gene match. CDR3 length: 13 residues. The germline V gene encodes CDR1 SGHDT and CDR2 YYEEEE. CDR3 DNA: TGTGCCAGCAGCTTACAGGGGGACACTGAAGCTTTCTTT. Protein sequence: CASSLQGDTEAFF.

The gene calls are TRBV2 and TRBJ2-4, with 7 bases aligning to TRBD1. V dropped 4 bases and J dropped 6; count of bases not matched to a gene: 6. Germline CDR1 reads SNHLY; CDR2 reads FYNNEI. The CDR3 spans 14 residues. The CDR3 bases are TGTGCCAGCAGTGTTCGGACAGGAGGAAACATTCAGTACTTC. This encodes CASSVRTGGNIQYF.

The gene calls are TRBV4-1 and TRBJ1-2; D not certain. Germline CDR1 MGHRA, CDR2 YSYEKL. CDR3 size: 13 residues. V was trimmed by 3 bases and J by 8 bases, leaving 13 bases between them. The CDR3 DNA reads as TGCGCCAGCAGCCAGCCCGACCTAACCGGCTACACCTTC. This codes for CASSQPDLTGYTF.

This sequence joins TRBV10-2 and TRBJ1-1, with no clear D. The CDR3 is 13 amino acids. Germline loops: CDR1 WSHSY, CDR2 SAAADI. V dropped 3 bases and J dropped 2 bases, with 7 bases sitting between them. The chain's CDR3 is CASSDGPNTEAFF. CDR3 in DNA: TGCGCCAGCAGTGACGGCCCTAACACTGAAGCTTTCTTT.

The gene calls are TRBV19 and TRBJ1-1; 9 nucleotides line up with TRBD1. Germline-derived CDR1 and CDR2 are LNHDA and SQIVND (reference sequence). V shed 3 bases and J 1 base; nucleotides not matched to a gene: 6. The CDR3 is 16 amino acids. The CDR3 DNA reads as TGTGCCAGTAGTATGGGGACAGGGAGGGGGAACACTGAAGCTTTCTTT. Encoded protein: CASSMGTGRGNTEAFF.

V usage is TRBV6-5 and J usage is TRBJ1-1, with D unclear. Germline CDR1 is MNHEY and CDR2 is SVGAGI. V lost 2 bases and J 4 bases, leaving 8 bases between the germline ends. The CDR3 has 13 residues. The CDR3 DNA reads as TGTGCCAGCAGTTACCACGGTGGCACTGAAGCTTTCTTT. It encodes CASSYHGGTEAFF.

The chain couples TRBV5-6 to TRBJ2-3; the D is unclear. The germline V gene encodes CDR1 SGHDT and CDR2 YYEEEE. The CDR3 has 14 amino acids. The V gene lost 4 bases and the J gene lost 2 bases, with 11 bases spanning the gap. The CDR3 nucleotides are TGTGCCAGCAGCCTCGGACGGAACACAGATACGCAGTATTTT. This codes for CASSLGRNTDTQYF. The full variable domain, completed using reference TRBV5-6 and TRBJ2-3, is DAGVTQSPTHLIKTRGQQVTLRCSPKSGHDTVSWYQQALGQGPQFIFQYYEEEERQRGNFPDRFSGHQFPNYSSELNVNALLLGDSALYLCASSLGRNTDTQYFGPGTRLTVL.

J is TRBJ2-2 and V is TRBV12-3 or TRBV12-4, with D hard to call. The CDR3 consists of 12 residues. Trimming cost V 6 bases and J 1 base, with 3 bases left between them. The CDR3 nucleotides are TGTGCCAGCAGCCAGAACACCGGGGAGCTGTTTTTT. Encoded protein: CASSQNTGELFF.

The V call is TRBV7-3, the J call TRBJ2-1, with D maybe TRBD2 (5 bases). The CDR3 is made up of 15 amino acids. Trimming shortened V by 5 bases and J by 5 bases, and 16 bases separated the two germline ends. Per germline, CDR1 SGHTA and CDR2 FQGTGA. DNA for the CDR3: TGTGCCAGCAGCGTTAGCATTACCGGGGACAATGAGCAGTTCTTC. Its protein is CASSVSITGDNEQFF.

The V gene is TRBV24-1, the J gene TRBJ2-6; weak D call: TRBD1 (8 bases). V was pared by 3 bases and J by 2 bases, with 13 bases between. This CDR3 has 17 residues. Germline CDR1 KGHDR, CDR2 SFDVKD. The CDR3 DNA reads TGTGCCACCAGTGATACAGGGGGGGGCGCTGGGGCCAACGTCCTGACTTTC. Amino acid sequence: CATSDTGGGAGANVLTF.

This chain uses TRBV19 with TRBJ1-6; possible D gene TRBD1, 5 bases. V shed 6 bases and J shed 10 bases, with 19 bases lying between them. This CDR3 has 15 amino acids. Looked up from germline, CDR1 is LNHDA and CDR2 is SQIVND (reference sequence). CDR3 region: CASRRGRQRSSPLHF. DNA of the CDR3: TGTGCCAGTAGGAGGGGTAGGCAGAGAAGCTCACCCCTCCACTTT.

V usage is TRBV2 and J usage is TRBJ1-5; D ambiguous. V dropped 6 bases and J dropped 3 bases, with 9 bases sitting between them. From germline, CDR1 is SNHLY and CDR2 FYNNEI. The CDR3 runs 13 residues. CDR3 protein: CASRVENNQPQHF. The DNA of the CDR3 is TGTGCCAGCAGGGTGGAAAACAATCAGCCCCAGCATTTT.

J is TRBJ1-2 and V is TRBV2, with D perhaps TRBD1 (6 bases). The germline V gene encodes CDR1 SNHLY and CDR2 FYNNEI. This CDR3 region has 14 residues. V was cut by 6 bases and J by 4 bases, with 15 bases left in between. The CDR3 DNA follows: TGTGCCAGCAGCCTCAGGGGAAGAGGCTATGGCTACACCTTC. As protein: CASSLRGRGYGYTF.

The chain joins TRBV6-5 to TRBJ2-4; D may correspond to TRBD1 or TRBD2 (5 bases each). The CDR3 runs to 13 residues. Germline V CDR1 and CDR2: MNHEY, SVGAGI. With 6 bases removed from V and 5 bases from J, the gap between germline ends came to 11 bases. DNA of the CDR3: TGTGCCAGCAGCGGACCGGGACAAAACATTCAGTACTTC. This encodes CASSGPGQNIQYF.

The rearrangement uses TRBV4-3 and TRBJ2-3; tentatively, D is TRBD2 (5 bases). The CDR3 runs 16 residues. Between the trimmed V and J ends, which lost 0 bases and 1 base, there was a span of 11 bases. Germline assignment: CDR1 LGHNA and CDR2 YSLEER. The CDR3 DNA reads TGCGCCAGCAGCCAAGATGCGGGTTTCCGCACAGATACGCAGTATTTT. Its protein product is CASSQDAGFRTDTQYF.

The chain couples TRBV6-5 to TRBJ1-2; D remains ambiguous. The CDR3 spans 11 residues. In germline, CDR1 is MNHEY, CDR2 SVGAGI. Trimming took off 4 bases at V and 7 bases at J, with 7 bases between the two ends. The CDR3, as DNA: TGTGCCAGCAGTTTTCGCGGTGGCTACACCTTC. Amino acid sequence: CASSFRGGYTF.